The entry below describes one T cell receptor beta chain. This clone's antigen is unknown. No much larger clonotype is one base removed from it; base qualities were not supplied. The data were obtained in a study of radiotherapy plus CTLA-4 blockade in lung cancer (dated 2018 in TCRdb). Broadly, across the study: Among enrolled patients, under 20% had an objective response and 31% reached disease control.

The study tested focal radiation therapy combined with CTLA-4 blockade (ipilimumab) in patients with chemo-refractory metastatic non-small-cell lung cancer. Libraries came from the immunoSEQ multiplex PCR assay. TCRdb provides this immuneACCESS table in a form limited to in-frame rearrangements. Some clones are lacking; in checked studies, under half of them reflect an unresolved V gene, and why the rest are absent is not known. The sample table contains roughly 80,000 clones; only one count was recorded for about 79% of them. Clones ranked in the top ten supply less than 4% of the sample. CDR1 and CDR2, looked up from the germline V gene, are KGHSH and LQKENI. The CDR3 goes from the cysteine to the phenylalanine over 19 residues. Only CDR3 DNA is held: 57 bases, read in frame from base 1. The germline ends are 26 bases apart after V is trimmed by 4 bases and J by 3 bases. Study-level results and caveats: TCR clones derived from tumors expanded in peripheral blood after treatment with radiotherapy and ipilimumab. The strongest predictors of response were reported to be early dynamic shifts in blood T cell clones along with a rise in serum interferon-beta following radiation.

The sequence was obtained from a human donor with non-small cell lung cancer who had a partial response to radiotherapy plus ipilimumab. Some clones in this sample may be carry-over from other donors' samples. Recombination joined TRBV18 with TRBJ2-3; 6 matching bases give a weak D call of TRBD1. Source: peripheral blood, taken from a patient treated with radiotherapy plus ipilimumab. The CDR3 sequence is CASSRLGRITKRGTDTQYF. The sequenced DNA is TGTGCCAGCTCACGGTTAGGCCGGATCACCAAAAGGGGGACAGATACGCAGTATTTT.